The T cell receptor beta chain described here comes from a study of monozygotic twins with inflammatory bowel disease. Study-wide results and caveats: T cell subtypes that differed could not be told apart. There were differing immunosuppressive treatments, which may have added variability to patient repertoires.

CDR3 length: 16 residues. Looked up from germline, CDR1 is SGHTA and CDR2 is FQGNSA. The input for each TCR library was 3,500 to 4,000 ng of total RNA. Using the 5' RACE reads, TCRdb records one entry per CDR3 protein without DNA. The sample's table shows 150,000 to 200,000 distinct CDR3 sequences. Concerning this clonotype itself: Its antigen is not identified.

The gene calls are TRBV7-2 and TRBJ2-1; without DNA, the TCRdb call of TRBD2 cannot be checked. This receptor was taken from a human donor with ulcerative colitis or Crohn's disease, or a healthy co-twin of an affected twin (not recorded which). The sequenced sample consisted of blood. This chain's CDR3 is CASSLRTSGRGNEQFF.